What follows are 24 T cell receptor beta chains derived from one specimen sequenced in a study of blood T cell repertoires in COVID-19. Using immunoSEQ multiplex PCR, the repertoire was profiled, and TCRdb retains in-frame clones only, with some absent. The sample has roughly 140,000 clones, roughly 85% seen once. The sample consisted of peripheral blood. The source of these receptors is a man in his forties or fifties with acute or convalescent COVID-19.

The gene calls are TRBV9 and TRBJ2-3; D not certain. There are 13 residues in the CDR3. Trimming stripped 4 bases from V and 3 bases from J, with 9 bases between. CDR1 and CDR2 (germline): SGDLS, YYNGEE. The DNA for the CDR3 is TGTGCCAGCAGCCCCACCGGGACAGATACGCAGTATTTT. Encoded protein: CASSPTGTDTQYF.

This clone has just a few counts. The chain employs TRBV2 and TRBJ2-2; D unclear. V was pared by 4 bases and J by 6 bases, with 9 bases between. Germline values: CDR1 SNHLY, CDR2 FYNNEI. CDR3 length: 13 residues. The CDR3 here is CASSGSGAGELFF. DNA of the CDR3: TGTGCCAGCAGTGGCAGTGGTGCCGGGGAGCTGTTTTTT.

This clone was counted a few times. V is TRBV11-2 and J is TRBJ2-2; TRBD1 might be the D (6 bases). This CDR3 contains 16 residues. The V end lost 3 bases, the J end lost 0 bases, and 11 bases lay between the germline ends. The germline CDR1 and CDR2 sequences are SGHAT and FQNNGV. The CDR3, as DNA: TGTGCCAGCAGCTTCCCTAGGGGGACGAACACCGGGGAGCTGTTTTTT. Residues: CASSFPRGTNTGELFF. The full variable domain, rest sourced from reference TRBV11-2 and TRBJ2-2, is EAGVAQSPRYKIIEKRQSVAFWCNPISGHATLYWYQQILGQGPKLLIQFQNNGVVDDSQLPKDRFSAERLKGVDSTLKIQPAKLEDSAVYLCASSFPRGTNTGELFFGEGSRLTVL.

The chain is built from TRBV4-2 and TRBJ1-1; the match to TRBD1 covers 8 bases. Germline-derived CDR1 and CDR2 are LGHNA and YNFKEQ. The length of the CDR3 is 16 residues. With V trimmed by 1 base and J by 0 bases, 4 bases remained unmatched. Here the CDR3 DNA reads TGTGCCAGCAGCCAAGCAGGGGGCCGGGTGAACACTGAAGCTTTCTTT. Amino acid sequence: CASSQAGGRVNTEAFF.

This sequence joins TRBV2 and TRBJ1-1; D gene uncertain. This CDR3 contains 16 residues. From germline, CDR1 is SNHLY and CDR2 FYNNEI. Deletions cut 3 bases from V and 1 base from J, with 15 bases between. Here the CDR3 DNA reads TGTGCCAGCAGTGAGCGGTTACGAGCGACGAACACTGAAGCTTTCTTT. Amino acid sequence: CASSERLRATNTEAFF. Supplemented by reference TRBV2 and TRBJ1-1, the full variable domain reads EPEVTQTPSHQVTQMGQEVILRCVPISNHLYFYWYRQILGQKVEFLVSFYNNEISEKSEIFDDQFSVERPDGSNFTLKIRSTKLEDSAMYFCASSERLRATNTEAFFGQGTRLTVV.

This chain connects TRBV18 to TRBJ1-1; no firm D call. CDR3 length: 17 amino acids. Trimming took off 1 base at V and 1 base at J, with 16 bases between the two ends. CDR1 and CDR2 (germline): KGHSH, LQKENI. CDR3 sequence (DNA): TGTGCCAGCTCACCACTTTCAACCTCCCGGGGGAACACTGAAGCTTTCTTT. It encodes CASSPLSTSRGNTEAFF. Complete variable domain (other parts from reference TRBV18 and TRBJ1-1): NAGVMQNPRHLVRRRGQEARLRCSPMKGHSHVYWYRQLPEEGLKFMVYLQKENIIDESGMPKERFSAEFPKEGPSILRIQQVVRGDSAAYFCASSPLSTSRGNTEAFFGQGTRLTVV.

By share of the sample, this clone is medium-sized (0.01 to 0.1%). The V gene is TRBV15, the J gene TRBJ2-2; the D is unclear. The CDR3 covers 14 residues. Germline V gene data show CDR1 as LNHNV and CDR2 as YYDKDF (reference sequence). Trimming stripped 0 bases from V and 5 bases from J, with 7 bases between. For the CDR3, the DNA is TGTGCCACCAGCAGAGATCAGAATACCGGGGAGCTGTTTTTT. Translating it yields CATSRDQNTGELFF.

This clone has just a few counts. This chain connects TRBV5-1 to TRBJ1-1, with 7 bases fitting TRBD1. This CDR3 has 15 residues. V was clipped by 0 bases and J by 1 base; unmatched bases: 3. Germline CDR1 SGHRS, CDR2 YFSETQ. CDR3 protein: CASSLDGTENTEAFF. The CDR3 DNA follows: TGCGCCAGCAGCTTGGATGGGACAGAGAACACTGAAGCTTTCTTT.

This clone has just one count. The chain has TRBV19 and TRBJ2-7; 14 positions match TRBD2. The CDR3 spans 15 residues. Germline V gives CDR1 LNHDA, CDR2 SQIVND (reference sequence). The junction had 4 bases not matched to a gene; V was cut back by 6 bases and J by 3 bases. CDR3 DNA: TGTGCCAGTAGCATGGGACTAGCGGGAGTCTACGAGCAGTACTTC. This gives the protein CASSMGLAGVYEQYF.

Only one count was recorded for this clone. The chain carries TRBV6-5 and TRBJ2-5; 8 bases map to TRBD1. With V trimmed by 5 bases and J by 7 bases, 9 bases remained unmatched. Germline V gene lookup returns CDR1 MNHEY and CDR2 SVGAGI. This CDR3 has 14 residues. Here the CDR3 DNA reads TGTGCCAGCAGTCGAGGACAGGGTACAATGACCCAGTACTTC. This sequence encodes CASSRGQGTMTQYF.

The genes are TRBV4-1 and TRBJ2-3; 8 bases line up with TRBD1. The ends lost 4 bases at V and 3 bases at J; junction bases unmatched: 9. This CDR3 is built from 16 residues. Germline V CDR1 and CDR2: MGHRA, YSYEKL. This chain's CDR3 is CASSLEDRGFTDTQYF. In DNA form, the CDR3 reads TGCGCCAGCAGCCTCGAAGACAGGGGTTTTACAGATACGCAGTATTTT.

V usage is TRBV7-9 and J usage is TRBJ1-6; TRBD1 matches at 9 bases. Germline-derived CDR1 and CDR2 are SEHNR and FQNEAQ (reference sequence). The trim removed 5 bases at V and 5 bases at J, leaving 10 bases unmatched. The length of the CDR3 is 17 residues. DNA for the CDR3: TGTGCCAGCAGCACCAACAGGGGGCGCAGGGATAATTCACCCCTCCACTTT. This gives the protein CASSTNRGRRDNSPLHF.

The CDR3 protein is CASSPGHKNTEAFF. The CDR3 region has the DNA TGTGCCAGCAGCCCGGGACATAAAAACACTGAAGCTTTCTTT. The rearrangement links TRBV3-1 (or the pseudogene TRBV3-2) to TRBJ1-1; D is possibly TRBD1 (6 bases). Trimming removed 4 bases at V and 2 bases at J, with 11 bases between. CDR3 length equals 14 residues. In germline, CDR1 is LGHDT, CDR2 YNNKEL (reference sequence).

The rearrangement uses TRBV6-5 and TRBJ1-3; 9 bases match TRBD1. Germline CDR1 reads MNHEY; CDR2 reads SVGAGI. The ends lost 2 bases at V and 2 bases at J; junction bases unmatched: 4. CDR3 size: 16 residues. CDR3 sequence reads: CASSYRDRDTGNTIYF. The CDR3 DNA sequence: TGTGCCAGCAGTTACAGGGACAGGGATACTGGAAACACCATATATTTT.

The chain employs TRBV18 and TRBJ1-5; 7 bases match TRBD1. Trimming removed 3 bases from V and 4 bases from J; junction bases left unmatched: 9. Germline CDR1 KGHSH, CDR2 LQKENI. This CDR3 has 16 amino acids. The CDR3: CASSPTTGIGNQPQHF. CDR3 bases: TGTGCCAGCTCACCGACGACAGGGATTGGGAATCAGCCCCAGCATTTT.

V gene TRBV28 combines with J gene TRBJ2-3; 10 nucleotides align to TRBD2. Per germline, CDR1 MDHEN and CDR2 SYDVKM. Germline trimming cut 5 bases from V and 1 base from J; bases unmatched to any gene: 3. The CDR3 contains 15 residues. Here the CDR3 reads CASSTSGIGTDTQYF. The CDR3, as DNA: TGTGCCAGCAGTACTAGCGGGATAGGCACAGATACGCAGTATTTT.

This chain connects TRBV4-2 to TRBJ2-3; 10 bases fit TRBD2. V lost 2 bases to trimming and J lost 3 bases; unmatched junction nucleotides: 2. Germline V gives CDR1 LGHNA, CDR2 YNFKEQ. The CDR3 extends over 15 amino acids. The CDR3 loop is CASSQSSGSTDTQYF. The CDR3 nucleotides are TGTGCCAGCAGCCAATCTAGCGGGAGTACAGATACGCAGTATTTT.

This sequence joins TRBV4-1 and TRBJ2-1, with 11 bases matching TRBD2. V lost 4 bases, J lost 7 bases, and 9 bases stayed unmatched. The CDR3 runs 16 residues. CDR1 MGHRA and CDR2 YSYEKL come from the germline V gene. The CDR3: CASSPTTSGTLNEQFF. The CDR3 DNA is TGCGCCAGCAGCCCAACGACTAGCGGGACTTTAAATGAGCAGTTCTTC.

The chain uses TRBV18 and TRBJ2-7; 9 positions agree with TRBD1. The CDR3 contains 16 residues. The V segment lost 2 bases and the J segment 5 bases; nucleotides outside the gene matches: 10. Germline V gene data show CDR1 as KGHSH and CDR2 as LQKENI. The CDR3 coding sequence is TGTGCCAGCTCACCAACCGCAGGGACAGGGATCCACGAGCAGTACTTC. It codes for CASSPTAGTGIHEQYF.

V is TRBV6-5 and J is TRBJ1-1; maybe TRBD1 (6 bases). Germline values: CDR1 MNHEY, CDR2 SVGAGI. The CDR3 runs 15 residues. Deletions cut 2 bases from V and 1 base from J, with 11 bases between. Here the CDR3 DNA reads TGTGCCAGCAGTTACGCAGCGACAGGGAACACTGAAGCTTTCTTT. Encoded protein: CASSYAATGNTEAFF.

The chain joins TRBV4-2 to TRBJ2-1; 10 bases map to TRBD2. The germline V gene encodes CDR1 LGHNA and CDR2 YNFKEQ. With 0 bases clipped from V and 8 bases from J, the junction kept 10 bases outside the gene matches. The CDR3 totals 17 residues. CDR3 DNA: TGTGCCAGCAGCCAAGATAGGGCTAGCGGGAGACTGGATGAGCAGTTCTTC. This sequence encodes CASSQDRASGRLDEQFF.

In its sample, this clone was seen once. This chain connects TRBV5-1 to TRBJ2-5; D ambiguous. This CDR3 has 15 amino acids. Per germline, CDR1 SGHRS and CDR2 YFSETQ. V lost 4 bases and J lost 1, with 14 bases in between. CDR3 amino acids: CASSPGSSSQETQYF. CDR3 DNA: TGCGCCAGCAGCCCCGGGTCCTCAAGCCAAGAGACCCAGTACTTC.

This chain uses TRBV19 with TRBJ1-5; 8 bases fit TRBD1. Germline lookup yields CDR1 LNHDA and CDR2 SQIVND (reference sequence). The CDR3 extends over 15 amino acids. Trimming at V came to 1 base and at J to 3 bases, leaving 2 bases not matched to a gene. The CDR3 loop is CASSIGTGNNQPQHF. The CDR3 DNA sequence: TGTGCCAGTAGTATAGGGACAGGGAACAATCAGCCCCAGCATTTT.

The V gene is TRBV30, the J gene TRBJ1-2; maybe TRBD1 (5 bases). V was pared by 4 bases and J by 3 bases, with 15 bases between. Germline lookup yields CDR1 GTSNPN and CDR2 SVGIG (reference sequence). The CDR3 is 14 amino acids. The chain's CDR3 is CAWKQDPQDYGYTF. The CDR3 nucleotides are TGTGCCTGGAAACAGGACCCACAGGACTATGGCTACACCTTC.